This T cell receptor beta chain was retrieved from a study of CD8+CD57+ T cells in acquired aplastic anemia. Study-wide background: DNA per sorted CD4+ or CD8+ sample ranged about 0.19 to 30 ug, averaging approximately 3.1 ug.

By flow cytometry, patients selected for sequencing had shown an expansion of CD8+CD57+ cells. With no exception, the patients had severe acquired aplastic anemia. General observations from the study: Patients and healthy controls showed no significant CD8+ Simpson's diversity difference. Comparison of patients with controls identified roughly 30 shared CD8+ CDR3 sequences.

Notes on this clonotype: Its antigen is unknown. No conserved phenylalanine or tryptophan ends this CDR3, so it is likely a read error. The DNA is left out, because the CDR3 cannot be placed on it with certainty; the CDR3 is given as TCRdb lists it.

The use of genomic DNA as template underpinned the TCR beta VDJ and CDR3 profiling. TCRdb re-called the reads with MiXCR, one entry per CDR3 protein. The sample lists hundreds of thousands of distinct CDR3 sequences, 82% occurring once. The source material was sorted CD4+, CD8+, or CD8+CD57+ T cells (not recorded which) from PBMCs. The sequence came from a human donor with aplastic anemia.

This CDR3 reads CASSLAGGPEAQYFGPGT. The chain combines TRBV7-8 with TRBJ2-7; TRBD2 reflects the table's D call only, with no check against the DNA. The germline V gene has CDR1 SGHVS and CDR2 FQNEAQ. The CDR3 contains 18 residues when both ends are counted.